These 19 T cell receptor beta chains share one sample of origin, sequenced in a study of response to subunit inactivated influenza vaccine. TCRdb redid the calling of the RT-PCR reads with MiXCR, one entry per CDR3 protein. This sample carries 250,000 to 350,000 distinct CDR3 sequences, approximately 21% of them seen once, and the ten largest clones take 10% to 13%. The material sequenced was PBMCs from blood, taken about 20 months after vaccination. The receptors were gathered from a man between 50 and 75 years old who received an inactivated influenza vaccine.

The chain joins TRBV27 to TRBJ1-1; weak D call: TRBD1 (6 bases). The CDR3 spans 16 residues. Between the trimmed V and J ends, which lost 5 bases and 1 base, there was a span of 17 bases. CDR1 is MNHEY, CDR2 SMNVEV, per germline (reference sequence). The DNA for the CDR3 is TGTGCCAGCAGTGCCGCCCCTGGGACATCGAACACTGAAGCTTTCTTT. This gives the protein CASSAAPGTSNTEAFF.

This clonotype showed up just a few times. The CDR3 DNA reads TGTGCCAGCAGGTCACGCGCGACAGGGGGCAATCAGCCCCAGCATTTT. This encodes CASRSRATGGNQPQHF. V is TRBV12-3 or TRBV12-4 and J is TRBJ1-5, with 8 bases identical to TRBD1. The CDR3 is 16 residues long. V lost 6 bases to trimming and J lost 2 bases; unmatched junction nucleotides: 9.

This clonotype was counted many times. The chain recombines TRBV4-3 with TRBJ1-3; D is uncertain. V lost 0 bases, J lost 0 bases, and 12 bases lay in between. This CDR3 is built from 17 residues. CDR1 and CDR2 (germline): LGHNA, YSLEER. DNA of the CDR3: TGCGCCAGCAGCCAAGATTCCGGGATCTACTCTGGAAACACCATATATTTT. Its protein product is CASSQDSGIYSGNTIYF.

The V and J genes are TRBV3-1 and TRBJ2-1; possible D gene TRBD2, 6 bases. The CDR3 loop spans 16 amino acids. Germline V CDR1 and CDR2: LGHDT, YNNKEL (reference sequence). Trimming stripped 0 bases from V and 6 bases from J, with 15 bases between. In DNA form, the CDR3 reads TGTGCCAGCAGCCAAGATGTCCAGCGGGTAGTCAATGAGCAGTTCTTC. Protein: CASSQDVQRVVNEQFF.

V is TRBV24-1 and J is TRBJ2-1; D gene unclear. Germline values: CDR1 KGHDR, CDR2 SFDVKD. Trimming cost V 3 bases and J 4 bases, with 6 bases left between them. CDR3 length: 13 residues. The CDR3 DNA reads TGTGCCACCAGTGATACGGTGTACAATGAGCAGTTCTTC. This sequence encodes CATSDTVYNEQFF.

V usage is TRBV20-1 and J usage is TRBJ1-1, with D possibly TRBD1 on 5 matching bases. The CDR3 contains 14 residues. CDR1 and CDR2 (germline): DFQATT, SNEGSKA (reference sequence). The V and J ends lost 0 bases and 0 bases respectively, with 8 bases between them. The CDR3 reads CSARERQMNTEAFF. The CDR3 nucleotides read TGCAGTGCTAGAGAACGACAGATGAACACTGAAGCTTTCTTT.

The CDR3 spells CASSLEVGGPWNEQFF. The CDR3 DNA is TGTGCCAGCAGCTTAGAGGTGGGAGGCCCTTGGAATGAGCAGTTCTTC. The V and J genes are TRBV7-9 and TRBJ2-1, with D possibly being TRBD2 (6 bases). This CDR3 has 16 amino acids. V lost 1 base and J lost 7, with 17 bases in between. Germline lookup yields CDR1 SEHNR and CDR2 FQNEAQ (reference sequence). The complete variable domain, with remaining parts taken from reference TRBV7-9 and TRBJ2-1, reads DTGVSQNPRHKITKRGQNVTFRCDPISEHNRLYWYRQTLGQGPEFLTYFQNEAQLEKSRLLSDRFSAERPKGSFSTLEIQRTEQGDSAMYLCASSLEVGGPWNEQFFGPGTRLTVL.

This clonotype was seen repeatedly, ten times or more. J is TRBJ1-2 and V is TRBV7-2; no clear D. The V end was cut by 1 base, the J end by 4 bases, with 7 bases between. The CDR3 extends over 13 amino acids. Germline V gene data show CDR1 as SGHTA and CDR2 as FQGNSA. DNA of the CDR3: TGTGCCAGCAGCTTAGGGATCCGCTATGGCTACACCTTC. Protein sequence: CASSLGIRYGYTF.

V and J are TRBV3-1 and TRBJ2-7; TRBD2 aligns across 8 bases. From germline, CDR1 is LGHDT and CDR2 YNNKEL (reference sequence). V lost 2 bases, J lost 6 bases, and 9 bases stayed unmatched. The CDR3 consists of 15 residues. The CDR3 DNA reads as TGTGCCAGCAGCCAAAGCCACGGGACTAGTTTCGAGCAGTACTTC. Amino acid sequence: CASSQSHGTSFEQYF.

In its sample, this clonotype was seen a few times. The chain combines TRBV20-1 with TRBJ1-5, with 7 bases lining up with TRBD1. Losses at the gene ends were 5 bases for V and 4 bases for J; bases not matched to a gene: 11. CDR3 size: 15 residues. The germline V gene has CDR1 DFQATT and CDR2 SNEGSKA (reference sequence). CDR3 DNA: TGCAGTGCTTGGGACAGTCCCTCCCCGAATCAGCCCCAGCATTTT. This gives the protein CSAWDSPSPNQPQHF.

The chain combines TRBV28 with TRBJ2-5, with D hard to call. CDR3 size: 15 residues. The germline V and J ends were trimmed by 2 bases and 7 bases, with 17 bases remaining between them. In germline, CDR1 is MDHEN, CDR2 SYDVKM. CDR3 sequence reads: CASSLTAQRGRTQYF. In DNA form, the CDR3 reads TGTGCCAGCAGTTTAACGGCACAGCGAGGACGGACCCAGTACTTC.

This clonotype was seen many times. The chain carries TRBV12-3 or TRBV12-4 and TRBJ2-3; 11 nucleotides line up with TRBD2. Trimming took 6 bases from V and 0 from J; bases not matched to a gene: 2. The length of the CDR3 is 15 residues. CDR3 residues: CASSRLAGSTDTQYF. In DNA form, the CDR3 reads TGTGCCAGCAGCCGACTAGCGGGGAGCACAGATACGCAGTATTTT.

The rearrangement links TRBV12-3 or TRBV12-4 to TRBJ2-3, with D perhaps TRBD2 (5 bases). V was pared by 6 bases and J by 0 bases, with 19 bases between. The CDR3 has 17 residues. CDR3 residues: CASSSLGSQPSTDTQYF. The CDR3 coding sequence is TGTGCCAGCAGCTCCCTTGGGAGCCAACCAAGCACAGATACGCAGTATTTT.

This clonotype has ten or more counts. The rearrangement joins TRBV15 to TRBJ2-7; D remains ambiguous. V lost 4 bases and J 0 bases, leaving 13 bases between the germline ends. Germline CDR1 LNHNV, CDR2 YYDKDF (reference sequence). The CDR3 totals 15 residues. CDR3 protein: CATSIDRTSSYEQYF. The CDR3 DNA sequence: TGTGCCACCAGCATAGACCGGACCAGCTCCTACGAGCAGTACTTC.

The CDR3 protein is CASSAGGPKNGELFF. CDR3 DNA sequence: TGCGCCAGCAGCGCGGGGGGGCCGAAGAACGGGGAGCTGTTTTTT. The V call is TRBV5-1, the J call TRBJ2-2, with 9 bases lining up with TRBD2. Germline values: CDR1 SGHRS, CDR2 YFSETQ. The J segment lost 7 bases and the V segment lost 4 bases, leaving 8 bases of the junction unmatched. This CDR3 is 15 amino acids long.

This clonotype has only a few counts. This rearrangement joins TRBV15 to TRBJ1-2, with a possible D match to TRBD1 (6 bases). The CDR3 runs 13 residues. V shed 6 bases and J shed 7 bases, with 15 bases lying between them. Germline V gene sequence: CDR1 LNHNV, CDR2 YYDKDF (reference sequence). The CDR3 DNA is TGTGCCACCAGGAGCGCAACAGGGACTGGCTACACCTTC. Translation: CATRSATGTGYTF.

J is TRBJ2-5 and V is TRBV3-1; 9 bases are a match to TRBD2. The germline gives CDR1 LGHDT, CDR2 YNNKEL (reference sequence). The CDR3 is 16 residues long. The trim removed 4 bases at V and 6 bases at J, leaving 12 bases unmatched. CDR3 loop: CASSPRDSGSGKTQYF. The CDR3 region has the DNA TGTGCCAGCAGCCCTCGGGATAGCGGGAGTGGTAAGACCCAGTACTTC.

This clonotype was seen more than once but under ten times. V gene TRBV2 combines with J gene TRBJ2-5; perhaps TRBD2 as D (5 bases). Germline CDR1 is SNHLY and CDR2 is FYNNEI. V dropped 3 bases and J dropped 4 bases, with 6 bases sitting between them. The CDR3 loop spans 12 amino acids. CDR3: CASSEGRETQYF. The CDR3 DNA sequence: TGTGCCAGCAGTGAGGGGAGAGAGACCCAGTACTTC.

The chain combines TRBV7-2 with TRBJ2-2; 8 nucleotides match TRBD2. This CDR3 spans 17 amino acids. The ends lost 5 bases at V and 2 bases at J; junction bases unmatched: 10. Germline V gene sequence: CDR1 SGHTA, CDR2 FQGNSA. Written as DNA, the CDR3 is TGTGCCAGCAGCCGCGTGGGGTTAGCGGGAAACACCGGGGAGCTGTTTTTT. It translates to CASSRVGLAGNTGELFF.